These 17 T cell receptor beta chains share one sample of origin, sequenced in a study of blood T cell repertoires in COVID-19. Repertoires were generated with immunoSEQ multiplex PCR, while TCRdb's copy carries only in-frame clones and drops some. The sample lists tens of thousands of clones; about 76% were seen once. Sequenced input: peripheral blood. All receptors come from a man at least 80 years old with acute or convalescent COVID-19.

The CDR3, as DNA: TGTGCCAGCAGTTACGGGCCGACAGGGTCCCTCCACTTT. This sequence encodes CASSYGPTGSLHF. This chain links TRBV6-5 with TRBJ1-6; 7 bases are a match to TRBD1. CDR3 length: 13 amino acids. V was pared by 2 bases and J by 14 bases, with 6 bases of the junction left unmatched. CDR1 and CDR2 from the germline V gene are MNHEY and SVGAGI.

This chain connects TRBV18 to TRBJ1-1, with D possibly being TRBD1 (6 bases). Germline CDR1 KGHSH, CDR2 LQKENI. V lost 4 bases and J 4 bases, leaving 16 bases between the germline ends. This CDR3 spans 15 amino acids. DNA for the CDR3: TGTGCCAGCTCACAAATGGGACACCAGGGCACTGAAGCTTTCTTT. Translated: CASSQMGHQGTEAFF.

J is TRBJ2-2 and V is TRBV18; 7 nucleotides line up with TRBD1. CDR1 is KGHSH and CDR2 is LQKENI in the germline V gene. The CDR3 is made up of 17 amino acids. V lost 3 bases and J lost 0; bases outside the gene matches: 7. The CDR3 sequence: CASSPSRTGANTGELFF. CDR3 coding DNA: TGTGCCAGCTCACCGTCACGGACAGGAGCGAACACCGGGGAGCTGTTTTTT.

This clone occurred once. The V call is TRBV7-9, the J call TRBJ1-3, with TRBD1 matching over 7 bases. CDR1 is SEHNR and CDR2 is FQNEAQ in the germline V gene (reference sequence). J was trimmed by 7 bases and V by 5 bases; bases with no gene match: 8. CDR3 size: 14 residues. The CDR3 region has the DNA TGTGCCAGCAGCCTCGGGACAGACGGGAACACCATATATTTT. It translates to CASSLGTDGNTIYF.

This chain links TRBV2 with TRBJ1-1; D unclear. Germline V gives CDR1 SNHLY, CDR2 FYNNEI. V gave up 4 bases and J gave up 0 bases, with 6 bases separating them. CDR3 length: 13 amino acids. The CDR3 DNA reads TGTGCCAGCAGTGCTGAGATGAACACTGAAGCTTTCTTT. Its protein product is CASSAEMNTEAFF.

The V and J genes are TRBV7-2 and TRBJ2-1, with TRBD2 as a possible D gene (6 bases). V lost 5 bases and J 4 bases, leaving 18 bases between the germline ends. CDR3 length: 16 residues. Germline lookup yields CDR1 SGHTA and CDR2 FQGNSA. CDR3 coding DNA: TGTGCCAGCAGCCACGCCGGGAGCGTCTCTTACAATGAGCAGTTCTTC. It translates to CASSHAGSVSYNEQFF. Drawing the rest from reference TRBV7-2 and TRBJ2-1, the complete variable domain is GAGVSQSPSNKVTEKGKDVELRCDPISGHTALYWYRQSLGQGLEFLIYFQGNSAPDKSGLPSDRFSAERTGGSVSTLTIQRTQQEDSAVYLCASSHAGSVSYNEQFFGPGTRLTVL.

The J gene is TRBJ2-5, the V gene TRBV30; D is perhaps TRBD1 (5 bases). Trimming left V 2 bases short and J 7 bases short, with 20 bases between. In germline, CDR1 is GTSNPN, CDR2 SVGIG (reference sequence). The CDR3 is made up of 15 amino acids. CDR3 DNA: TGTGCCTGGAGTCCCCACACACGCTGGCAGGGGACCCAGTACTTC. Its translation: CAWSPHTRWQGTQYF.

The CDR3 protein is CASSLISRNEKLFF. The CDR3 DNA is TGCGCCAGCAGCTTGATTAGTCGTAATGAAAAACTGTTTTTT. This sequence joins TRBV5-1 and TRBJ1-4; no firm D call. The length of the CDR3 is 14 residues. CDR1 is SGHRS and CDR2 is YFSETQ in the germline V gene. V lost 1 base and J 4 bases, leaving 8 bases between the germline ends.

CDR3: CASSFYRGGQPQHF. CDR3 DNA: TGTGCCAGCAGTTTTTACAGGGGCGGTCAGCCCCAGCATTTT. The V and J genes are TRBV28 and TRBJ1-5; TRBD1 matches at 7 bases. The CDR3 has 14 amino acids. The V gene end was trimmed by 3 bases and the J gene end by 6 bases; junction bases not matched to a gene: 5. Germline V lookup: CDR1 MDHEN, CDR2 SYDVKM. The variable domain in full, with the rest retrieved from reference TRBV28 and TRBJ1-5, is DVKVTQSSRYLVKRTGEKVFLECVQDMDHENMFWYRQDPGLGLRLIYFSYDVKMKEKGDIPEGYSVSREKKERFSLILESASTNQTSMYLCASSFYRGGQPQHFGDGTRLSIL.

This clone was found once. Other DNA sequences within the sample encode an identical CDR3. CDR3 nucleotides: TGTGCCAGCAGCGTAGGACAGGGAAACGAGCAGTACTTC. Translating gives CASSVGQGNEQYF. The chain is built from TRBV9 and TRBJ2-7; 7 positions match TRBD1. Trimming took 0 bases from V and 5 from J; bases not matched to a gene: 2. This CDR3 spans 13 amino acids. Germline values: CDR1 SGDLS, CDR2 YYNGEE.

V and J are TRBV12-3 or TRBV12-4 and TRBJ2-5, with TRBD1 matching over 9 bases. J gave up 4 bases and V 6 bases, and 3 bases lay outside the gene matches. CDR3 length equals 13 residues. Written as DNA, the CDR3 is TGTGCCAGCAGCCCGGGACAGGGAGAGACCCAGTACTTC. This sequence encodes CASSPGQGETQYF.

The chain is built from TRBV6-5 and TRBJ2-7; maybe TRBD1 (5 bases). CDR3 length: 15 amino acids. Deletions cut 4 bases from V and 5 bases from J, with 18 bases between. CDR1 and CDR2 from the germline V gene are MNHEY and SVGAGI. The CDR3 reads CASSSSWVTADEQYF. DNA of the CDR3: TGTGCCAGCAGTTCCTCCTGGGTGACAGCTGACGAGCAGTACTTC.

The chain joins TRBV4-3 to TRBJ1-1; D gene ambiguous. This CDR3 has 13 residues. Looked up from germline, CDR1 is LGHNA and CDR2 is YSLEER. Trimming removed 0 bases from V and 5 bases from J, with 7 bases in between. CDR3 in amino acids: CASSQDRSTEAFF. The CDR3 DNA is TGCGCCAGCAGCCAAGATCGGAGTACTGAAGCTTTCTTT.

This clone was detected only once. The rearrangement joins TRBV5-5 to TRBJ1-5; D not certain. With 0 bases removed from V and 4 bases from J, the gap between germline ends came to 5 bases. The CDR3 covers 13 residues. Germline CDR1 and CDR2: SGHKS and YYEKEE (reference sequence). This chain's CDR3 is CASSLDGNQPQHF. The DNA of the CDR3 is TGTGCCAGCAGCTTGGACGGGAATCAGCCCCAGCATTTT.

In this sample, this clone turned up once. In nucleotides, the CDR3 is TGTGCCGTCGTGGCAGAGAACACCGGGGAGCTGTTTTTT. This codes for CAVVAENTGELFF. V and J are TRBV25-1 and TRBJ2-2; no reliable D call. V was cut by 11 bases and J by 1 base, with 11 bases left in between. Germline assignment: CDR1 MGHDK and CDR2 SYGVNS. There are 13 residues in the CDR3.

The chain combines TRBV28 with TRBJ1-5, with 9 bases matching TRBD1. V was pared by 7 bases and J by 7 bases, with 11 bases of the junction left unmatched. CDR3 length: 15 residues. Germline CDR1 is MDHEN and CDR2 is SYDVKM. DNA of the CDR3: TGTGCCAGCACCTACGAGACAGGGGGACGACAGCCCCAGCATTTT. Its protein is CASTYETGGRQPQHF.

This chain joins TRBV10-3 and TRBJ2-1; tentative D call: TRBD1 (5 bases). V was pared by 2 bases and J by 0 bases, with 5 bases between. The CDR3 is made up of 14 amino acids. The germline gives CDR1 ENHRY, CDR2 SYGVKD. The CDR3 DNA follows: TGTGCCATCAGTGAGGGGGCCTCCTACAATGAGCAGTTCTTC. Residues: CAISEGASYNEQFF.